This T cell receptor (beta chain) was sequenced in a study of T cell repertoires in aging, cancer and after chemotherapy. The template was genomic DNA from peripheral blood, not RNA. Multiplex touch-down PCR with TRB-A/B primers amplified rearranged V-D-J TRB sequences. TCRdb fed the multiplex PCR reads into MiXCR, producing one record per CDR3 protein. Among about 10,000 distinct CDR3 sequences listed, around 38% were seen once. The sample was blood. The source of this sequence is a human donor in good health.

The CDR3 DNA reads as TGTGCCAGCAGCCAAGGATTTTCGTCCACTGAAGCTTTCTTT. Translated: CASSQGFSSTEAFF. V usage is TRBV6-6 and J usage is TRBJ1-1; D is ambiguous. This CDR3 is 14 amino acids long. Trimming left V 6 bases short and J 4 bases short, with 15 bases between. Germline values: CDR1 MNHNY, CDR2 SVGAGI (reference sequence).